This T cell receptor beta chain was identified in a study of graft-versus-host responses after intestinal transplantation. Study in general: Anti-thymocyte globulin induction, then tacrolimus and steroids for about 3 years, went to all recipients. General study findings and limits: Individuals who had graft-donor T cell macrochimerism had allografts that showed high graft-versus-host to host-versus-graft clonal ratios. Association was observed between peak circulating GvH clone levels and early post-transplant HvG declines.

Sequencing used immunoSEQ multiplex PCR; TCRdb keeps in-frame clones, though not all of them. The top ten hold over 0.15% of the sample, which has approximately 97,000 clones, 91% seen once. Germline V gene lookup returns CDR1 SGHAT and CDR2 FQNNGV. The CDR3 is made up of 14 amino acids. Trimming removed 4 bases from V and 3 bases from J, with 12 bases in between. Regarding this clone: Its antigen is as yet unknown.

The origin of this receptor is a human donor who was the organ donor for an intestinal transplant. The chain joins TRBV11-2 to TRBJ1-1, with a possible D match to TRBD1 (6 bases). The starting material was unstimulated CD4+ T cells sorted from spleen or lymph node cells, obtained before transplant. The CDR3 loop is CASSWTETYTEAFF. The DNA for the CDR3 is TGTGCCAGCAGCTGGACAGAGACCTACACTGAAGCTTTCTTT.